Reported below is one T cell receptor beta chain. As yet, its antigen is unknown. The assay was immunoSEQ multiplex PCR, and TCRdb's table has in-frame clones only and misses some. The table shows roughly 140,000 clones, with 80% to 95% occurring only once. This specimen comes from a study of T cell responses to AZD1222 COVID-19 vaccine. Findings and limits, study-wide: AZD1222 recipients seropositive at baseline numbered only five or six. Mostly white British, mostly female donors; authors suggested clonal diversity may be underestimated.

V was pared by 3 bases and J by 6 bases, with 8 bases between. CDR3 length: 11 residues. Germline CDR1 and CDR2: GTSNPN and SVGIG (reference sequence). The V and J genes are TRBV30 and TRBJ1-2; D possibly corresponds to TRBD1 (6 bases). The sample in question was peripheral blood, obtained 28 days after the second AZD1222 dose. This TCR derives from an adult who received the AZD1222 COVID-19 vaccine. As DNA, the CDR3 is TGTGCCTGGAGGAACAGGGATGGCTACACCTTC. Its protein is CAWRNRDGYTF.